The clone carrying this T cell receptor (beta chain) occurred a few times. Its antigen is undetermined. The TCRbeta library was prepared with unique molecular identifiers. MiXCR, applied by TCRdb to the PCR reads, yields one record per CDR3 protein. The sample has over 450,000 distinct CDR3 sequences; about 10% are singletons. These data come from a study of T-cell reconstitution after alpha-beta-depleted transplantation in children. Study findings and constraints: T-cell counts and diversity were attributed mostly to newly produced T cells one year after transplant.

This CDR3 spans 11 amino acids. Trimming left V 5 bases short and J 7 bases short, with 12 bases between. Germline V CDR1 and CDR2: DFQATT, SNEGSKA (reference sequence). The receptor's source is a child aged 2 to 9 with inherited bone marrow failure, due to receive a stem cell transplant. This sequence joins TRBV20-1 and TRBJ2-7; D is ambiguous. Sample: PBMCs, taken before TCRalphabeta/CD19-depleted stem cell transplant. The CDR3 sequence: CSALGSWEQYF. The CDR3 DNA reads TGCAGTGCTCTAGGTTCGTGGGAGCAGTACTTC.